This T cell receptor (beta chain) stems from a study of T cell changes during pregnancy in multiple sclerosis. Here immunoSEQ multiplex PCR was the method, and the copy in TCRdb shows in-frame clones only, minus some. The sample includes around 68,000 clones, 75% to 95% seen only once; the top ten take roughly 1.5%. Trimming left V 0 bases short and J 14 bases short, with 12 bases between. The CDR3 is 12 amino acids. In germline, CDR1 is SGHDT, CDR2 YYEEEE. This TCR was recovered from a female donor with multiple sclerosis, enrolled in a pregnancy study. Sequencing was performed on peripheral blood, taken in the third trimester of pregnancy. This sequence joins TRBV5-6 and TRBJ2-4; the D gene is possibly TRBD2 (5 bases). In DNA form, the CDR3 reads TGTGCCAGCAGCTTGGTCGGCGAGGGAGAGTACTTC. It is translated as CASSLVGEGEYF.